This T cell receptor beta chain was recovered during a study of T cells in Graves' hyperthyroidism and ophthalmopathy. Amplification targeted TCR beta CDR3 regions from RNA transcripts. HTBI primers were the set used in a first-round RT-PCR of the TCR CDR3. TCRdb itself ran the multiplex PCR reads through MiXCR, one entry per CDR3 protein. The data contain some 350,000 distinct CDR3 sequences, around a sixth of them singletons. The V and J ends lost 3 bases and 4 bases, in that order; junction bases with no gene match: 4. CDR3 length: 13 residues. In germline, CDR1 is DFQATT, CDR2 SNEGSKA (reference sequence). This clonotype showed up many times. Hyperthyroidism had been newly diagnosed in patients aged 18 to 65, and its duration was under 2 months. Fresh peripheral blood, roughly 10 ml, was the source of the PBMCs.

The rearrangement uses TRBV20-1 and TRBJ1-1; 8 nucleotides match TRBD1. The receptor was isolated from a woman younger than 35 with Graves' hyperthyroidism that later progressed to Graves' ophthalmopathy. Sequencing was performed on blood. CDR3 residues: CSARSQGATEAFF. The CDR3 nucleotides read TGCAGTGCTAGGTCGCAGGGGGCCACTGAAGCTTTCTTT.